This T cell receptor (beta chain) was found in a study of identical twins. Germline lookup yields CDR1 MNHNS and CDR2 SASEGT. CDR3 size: 13 residues. Trimming removed 2 bases from V and 5 bases from J, with 10 bases in between. MiXCR was run by TCRdb on the 5' RACE reads, yielding one entry per CDR3 protein. The sample lists a few hundred thousand distinct CDR3 sequences, approximately 9.1% occurring once. The receptor's source is a woman between 50 and 59 years old in good health. J is TRBJ2-7 and V is TRBV6-1, with TRBD1 as a possible D gene (6 bases). Sequenced input: naive T cells sorted from blood. The CDR3 region is CASSETGLDEQYV. As DNA, the CDR3 is TGTGCCAGCAGTGAAACAGGGCTCGACGAGCAGTACGTC.